The clone carrying this T cell receptor (beta chain) has only a few counts. Its target is unknown. The CDR3 has 17 amino acids. Per germline, CDR1 SGDLS and CDR2 YYNGEE. The trim removed 4 bases at V and 5 bases at J, leaving 16 bases unmatched. This specimen comes from a study of beta chain features in type 1 diabetes. Study results and limitations: For patients, the naive, central memory and Treg TCRB repertoires appeared more alike than for healthy donors. Insertion counts at VDJ junctions were lower in type 1 diabetes patients, who also showed more deletions there. In these data, an HLA type influence on TCRB rearrangement remained unresolved.

cDNA synthesis used the whole RNA isolate, giving expressed TCRB sequences. Regulatory, naive and central memory T cell samples averaged roughly 3.5 million reads. Assay used: immunoSEQ multiplex PCR; TCRdb lists only in-frame clones, some missing. The sample has just over 600,000 clones, less than 20% seen once. The clonotype originates from a man between 18 and 35 years old in good health. Specimen: naive CD4+ T cells from blood. The rearrangement joins TRBV9 to TRBJ2-3, with 7 bases that match TRBD2. CDR3 in DNA: TGTGCCAGCAGCCCCTCCGCATGGCGGGGAGGGGTAGATACGCAGTATTTT. It specifies CASSPSAWRGGVDTQYF.